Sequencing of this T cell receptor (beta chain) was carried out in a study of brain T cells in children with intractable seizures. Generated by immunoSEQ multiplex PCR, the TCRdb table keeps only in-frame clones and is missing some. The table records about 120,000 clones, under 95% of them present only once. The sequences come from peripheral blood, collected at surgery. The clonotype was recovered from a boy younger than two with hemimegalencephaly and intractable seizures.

The CDR3: CASSDLRSYNSPLHF. The CDR3 region has the DNA TGTGCCAGCAGTGACCTTCGCTCCTATAATTCACCCCTCCACTTT. This chain joins TRBV25-1 and TRBJ1-6; the D is unclear. With 3 bases removed from V and 0 bases from J, the gap between germline ends came to 6 bases. Germline assignment: CDR1 MGHDK and CDR2 SYGVNS. The CDR3 spans 15 residues.